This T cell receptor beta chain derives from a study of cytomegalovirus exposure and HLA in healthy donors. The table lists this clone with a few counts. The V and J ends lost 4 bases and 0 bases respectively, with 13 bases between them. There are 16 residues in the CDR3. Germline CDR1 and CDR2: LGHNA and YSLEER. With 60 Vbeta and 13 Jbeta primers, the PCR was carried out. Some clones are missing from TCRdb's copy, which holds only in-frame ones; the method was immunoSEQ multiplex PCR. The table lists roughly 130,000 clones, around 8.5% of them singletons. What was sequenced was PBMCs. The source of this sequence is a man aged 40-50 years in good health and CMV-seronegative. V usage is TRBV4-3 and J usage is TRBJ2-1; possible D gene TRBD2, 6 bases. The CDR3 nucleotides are TGCGCCAGCAGCCGAATCGGGGGAAGCTCCTACAATGAGCAGTTCTTC. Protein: CASSRIGGSSYNEQFF.